The present T cell receptor beta chain was sequenced within a study of blood T cell repertoires in COVID-19. Turning to the study itself: Researchers got acute and convalescent COVID-19 samples from the United States, Italy and Spain. Sample material is recorded as cDNA or gDNA derived from T cells, B-cell-depleted T cells, or PBMCs.

Living in about two dozen US areas, the participants were between 18 and 89 years of age. Participants' reported clinical history set cohort assignment. This CDR3 has 15 residues. Trimming at V came to 0 bases and at J to 5 bases, leaving 6 bases not matched to a gene. CDR1 MNHEY and CDR2 SMNVEV come from the germline V gene (reference sequence). Clones were read by immunoSEQ multiplex PCR, and TCRdb kept only the in-frame ones, dropping some. This table has approximately 150,000 clones, around 80% appearing once. The chain links TRBV27 to TRBJ2-7; 8 bases line up with TRBD1. Sequenced input: PBMCs or T cells enriched from blood (not recorded which). The source is a man aged 35 to 55 with acute COVID-19. This CDR3 is CASSLSHRGVDEQYF. The CDR3 DNA reads TGTGCCAGCAGTTTATCTCACAGGGGGGTCGACGAGCAGTACTTC.